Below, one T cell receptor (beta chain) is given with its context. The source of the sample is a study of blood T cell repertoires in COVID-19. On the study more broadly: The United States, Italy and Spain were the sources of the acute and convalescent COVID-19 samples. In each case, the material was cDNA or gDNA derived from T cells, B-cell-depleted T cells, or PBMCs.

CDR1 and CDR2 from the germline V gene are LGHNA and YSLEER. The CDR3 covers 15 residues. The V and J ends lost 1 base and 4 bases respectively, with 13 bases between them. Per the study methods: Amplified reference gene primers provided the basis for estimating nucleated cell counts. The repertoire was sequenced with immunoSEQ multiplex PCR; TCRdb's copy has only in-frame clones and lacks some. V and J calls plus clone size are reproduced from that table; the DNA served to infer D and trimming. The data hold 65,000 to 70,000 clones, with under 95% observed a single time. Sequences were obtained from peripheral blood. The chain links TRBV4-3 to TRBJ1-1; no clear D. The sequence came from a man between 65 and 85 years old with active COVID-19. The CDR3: CASSQAGQVGTEAFF. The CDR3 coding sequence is TGCGCCAGCAGCCAAGCCGGTCAGGTGGGCACTGAAGCTTTCTTT.